Following are 14 T cell receptor beta chains from one sample sequenced in a study of T-cell memory formation after mild COVID-19. A single record per CDR3 protein comes from TCRdb applying MiXCR to the 5' RACE reads. The sample has 400,000 or so distinct CDR3 sequences, roughly 20% seen once. What was sequenced was PBMCs or a T cell subset sorted from them (not recorded which). Every receptor here comes from an adult woman who had mild COVID-19 (a few samples of this study predate the infection). Cell type and time point are not known.

The V gene is TRBV5-5, the J gene TRBJ2-7; D not resolved. Trimming pared 4 bases from V and 7 bases from J, leaving 15 bases between. The CDR3 loop spans 13 amino acids. CDR1 is SGHKS, CDR2 YYEKEE, per germline (reference sequence). This chain's CDR3 is CASSPVVGLEQYF. Here the CDR3 DNA reads TGTGCCAGCAGCCCCGTTGTGGGCCTGGAGCAGTACTTC.

This clonotype has a handful of counts. The V and J genes are TRBV5-4 and TRBJ2-4; 8 bases line up with TRBD1. The V and J ends lost 4 bases and 8 bases, in that order; junction bases with no gene match: 5. The germline V gene has CDR1 SGHNT and CDR2 YYREEE (reference sequence). This CDR3 is built from 13 residues. In DNA form, the CDR3 reads TGTGCCAGCAGCCTCGGACAGGGTGACATTCAGTACTTC. Amino acid sequence: CASSLGQGDIQYF.

There are a few counts of this clonotype. The chain carries TRBV7-8 and TRBJ2-3; 7 nucleotides match TRBD2. This CDR3 has 18 amino acids. Trimming removed 5 bases from V and 7 bases from J; junction bases left unmatched: 21. Germline-derived CDR1 and CDR2 are SGHVS and FQNEAQ. CDR3 sequence reads: CASSPPAGFRGDLYTQYF. The CDR3 DNA is TGTGCCAGCAGCCCCCCGGCCGGGTTCCGGGGGGATTTATATACGCAGTATTTT.

This clonotype was recorded at least ten times. V usage is TRBV7-3 and J usage is TRBJ1-4; D perhaps matches TRBD1 (6 bases). This CDR3 region has 13 residues. Trimming stripped 4 bases from V and 7 bases from J, with 10 bases between. Germline CDR1 reads SGHTA; CDR2 reads FQGTGA. The CDR3 nucleotides read TGTGCCAGCAGCTGGGGGCCGGGTGAAAAACTGTTTTTT. Protein: CASSWGPGEKLFF.

This chain connects TRBV7-2 to TRBJ2-6; D is unclear. Germline loops: CDR1 SGHTA, CDR2 FQGNSA. V gave up 3 bases and J gave up 2 bases, with 5 bases separating them. CDR3 length: 14 residues. In nucleotides, the CDR3 is TGTGCCAGCAGCTTGGCTACTGGGGCCAACGTCCTGACTTTC. It is translated as CASSLATGANVLTF.

This clonotype was counted a single time. The rearrangement links TRBV25-1 to TRBJ1-5, with D possibly matching TRBD1 (5 bases). The CDR3 totals 16 residues. Germline lookup yields CDR1 MGHDK and CDR2 SYGVNS. V was shortened by 2 bases and J by 5 bases, with 16 bases between the two germline ends. The CDR3 region is CASSERGKTAYQPQHF. In DNA form, the CDR3 reads TGTGCCAGCAGTGAACGGGGCAAAACGGCGTATCAGCCCCAGCATTTT.

The rearrangement joins TRBV25-1 to TRBJ1-6, with a possible D match to TRBD1 (6 bases). Germline lookup yields CDR1 MGHDK and CDR2 SYGVNS. V was shortened by 3 bases and J by 6 bases, with 9 bases between the two germline ends. The CDR3 has 14 amino acids. In DNA form, the CDR3 reads TGTGCCAGCAGTGAGGGCAGGGGTAATTCACCCCTCCACTTT. Residues: CASSEGRGNSPLHF.

This clonotype was recorded many times. The J gene is TRBJ2-3, the V gene TRBV20-1; D unclear. V lost 6 bases to trimming and J lost 5 bases, with 9 bases between them. Germline-derived CDR1 and CDR2 are DFQATT and SNEGSKA (reference sequence). The CDR3 runs to 11 residues. CDR3: CSAASGDTQYF. CDR3 nucleotide sequence: TGCAGTGCCGCCTCGGGAGATACGCAGTATTTT.

V and J are TRBV7-6 and TRBJ2-1, with D possibly TRBD1 on 6 matching bases. The germline V gene encodes CDR1 SGHVS and CDR2 FNYEAQ. This CDR3 contains 16 residues. V lost 5 bases and J 0 bases, leaving 14 bases between the germline ends. This chain's CDR3 is CASSVLQGLSYNEQFF. CDR3 nucleotides: TGTGCCAGCAGCGTACTACAGGGTCTCTCCTACAATGAGCAGTTCTTC.

This clonotype was observed a handful of times. This chain uses TRBV11-2 with TRBJ2-2; no clear D gene. The ends were cut back, 1 base at V and 4 bases at J, with 7 bases in the middle. This CDR3 has 14 residues. Germline assignment: CDR1 SGHAT and CDR2 FQNNGV. This CDR3 reads CASSLGMGTGELFF. For the CDR3, the DNA is TGTGCCAGCAGCTTAGGGATGGGCACCGGGGAGCTGTTTTTT.

This clonotype has more than one count but fewer than ten. The V and J genes are TRBV7-2 and TRBJ1-2; D unclear. The V gene's germline CDR1 is SGHTA and CDR2 FQGNSA. Trimming took 4 bases from V and 3 from J, leaving 15 bases between them. This CDR3 has 15 residues. The CDR3 nucleotides read TGTGCCAGCAGCTACTACCTCGGAGGGCACTATGGCTACACCTTC. This encodes CASSYYLGGHYGYTF.

This clonotype turned up a few times. J is TRBJ2-7 and V is TRBV5-6, with D tentatively TRBD2 (6 bases). Germline-derived CDR1 and CDR2 are SGHDT and YYEEEE. This CDR3 spans 11 amino acids. V was cut by 3 bases and J by 5 bases, with 6 bases left in between. The DNA for the CDR3 is TGTGCCAGCAGCTGGAGGGACGAGCAGTACTTC. Its translation is CASSWRDEQYF.

The CDR3 loop reads CSAGLSGGAFQQFF. CDR3 sequence (DNA): TGCAGTGCTGGACTTAGCGGGGGGGCCTTTCAGCAGTTCTTC. This rearrangement joins TRBV20-1 to TRBJ2-1; 11 nucleotides align to TRBD2. V trimming: 5 bases; J trimming: 11 bases; junction bases outside the gene matches: 11. Germline CDR1 DFQATT, CDR2 SNEGSKA (reference sequence). The CDR3 contains 14 residues.

Many counts were recorded for this clonotype. This chain uses TRBV5-5 with TRBJ2-2; perhaps TRBD2 as D (5 bases). V was pared by 3 bases and J by 5 bases, with 11 bases between. From germline, CDR1 is SGHKS and CDR2 YYEKEE (reference sequence). The CDR3 runs to 14 residues. The CDR3 region has the DNA TGTGCCAGCAGCTCCGCTGCGGGTACCGGGGAGCTGTTTTTT. Translation: CASSSAAGTGELFF.